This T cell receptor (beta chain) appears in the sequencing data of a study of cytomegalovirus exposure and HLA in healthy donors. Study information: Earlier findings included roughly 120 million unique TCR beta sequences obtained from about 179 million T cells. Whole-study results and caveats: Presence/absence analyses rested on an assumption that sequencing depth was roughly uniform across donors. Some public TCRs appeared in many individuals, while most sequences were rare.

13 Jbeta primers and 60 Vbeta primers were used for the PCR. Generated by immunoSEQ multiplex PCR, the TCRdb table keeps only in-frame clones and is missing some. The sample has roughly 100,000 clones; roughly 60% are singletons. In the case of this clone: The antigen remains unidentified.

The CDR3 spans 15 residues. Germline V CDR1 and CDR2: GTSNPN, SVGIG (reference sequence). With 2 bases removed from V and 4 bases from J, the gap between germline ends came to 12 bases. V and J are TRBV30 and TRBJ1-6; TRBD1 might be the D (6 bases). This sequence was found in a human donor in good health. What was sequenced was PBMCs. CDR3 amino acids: CAWSLRTAYNSPLHF. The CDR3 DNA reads TGTGCCTGGAGTTTGAGGACAGCTTATAATTCACCCCTCCACTTT.